This is a list of T cell receptor beta chains from one sample in a study of blood T cell repertoires in COVID-19. Only in-frame clones appear in the TCRdb table, and some are missing; sequencing was by immunoSEQ multiplex PCR. The sample has about 150,000 clones, roughly 86% seen once; the top ten hold around 15%. Source material: peripheral blood. Receptors originate from a human donor with acute or convalescent COVID-19. The donor label of this sample is uncertain. CDR3s include the opening cysteine and the closing phenylalanine or tryptophan.

v_gene,j_gene,CDR3aa
TRBV7-2,TRBJ1-2,CASSFRLGGEIYGYTF
TRBV5-4,TRBJ2-7,CASSFMRQGIPHEQYF
TRBV20-1,TRBJ1-1,CSARYGGSAFF
TRBV6-6,TRBJ2-7,CASSSDSPYEQYF
TRBV3-1/TRBV3-2,TRBJ2-3,CASSQSWQGARTDTQYF
TRBV6-2/TRBV6-3,TRBJ1-6,CASSEGQQYNSPLHF
TRBV5-1,TRBJ1-2,CASSTTGAYGYTF
TRBV6-5,TRBJ1-5,CASSYASNSNQPQHF
TRBV20-1,TRBJ1-5,CSAREQGPQHF
TRBV4-1,TRBJ2-3,CASSRTSGGKADTQYF
TRBV15,TRBJ1-5,CATSRDMRREPQHF
TRBV3-1/TRBV3-2,TRBJ1-2,CASSQLDRAYGYTF
TRBV5-1,TRBJ2-7,CASSPLPTTSYEQYF
TRBV6-5,TRBJ1-1,CASRPLAGNTEAFF
TRBV2,TRBJ2-5,CASSPIAGWEETQYF
TRBV19,TRBJ1-4,CASSYSLREKLFF
TRBV30,TRBJ1-5,CAWKGDYSNQPQHF
TRBV3-1/TRBV3-2,TRBJ1-2,CASSPQVPYGYTF
TRBV7-2,TRBJ2-2,CASSLVRQPTGELFF
TRBV29-1,TRBJ1-2,CSVEGGTRDGYTF